This T cell receptor beta chain was retrieved from a study of blood T cell repertoires in COVID-19. Study-wide context: Sources were T cells, B-cell-depleted T cells, or PBMCs; the material itself was cDNA or gDNA.

Libraries were prepared by immunoSEQ multiplex PCR; TCRdb keeps only in-frame clonotypes and omits some of them. The sample consists of approximately 290,000 clones, 80% to 85% of them appearing once. The CDR3 has 11 residues. The germline V gene encodes CDR1 MDHEN and CDR2 SYDVKM. The V end was cut by 5 bases, the J end by 8 bases, with 9 bases between. Seattle enrolled patients during active infection and tracked them longitudinally. The sample taken for sequencing was peripheral blood. This sequence joins TRBV28 and TRBJ1-1; the D is unclear. This TCR came from a person aged 70 to 80 with COVID-19, enrolled during active disease. The CDR3 is CASSEPREAFF. CDR3 in DNA: TGTGCCAGCAGTGAGCCACGAGAAGCTTTCTTT. Full variable domain (outside the CDR3, taken from reference TRBV28 and TRBJ1-1): DVKVTQSSRYLVKRTGEKVFLECVQDMDHENMFWYRQDPGLGLRLIYFSYDVKMKEKGDIPEGYSVSREKKERFSLILESASTNQTSMYLCASSEPREAFFGQGTRLTVV.